The entry that follows covers one TCR beta chain sequence. The antigen is undetermined. This sample includes further DNA sequences coding for the same CDR3. Original handling: Researchers built a distant-metastasis classifier for papillary thyroid cancer that drew on CDR3 differences across clinicopathological groups. TCRdb re-called the PCR reads via MiXCR. The authors' filters were not applied to this entry. The sample lists some 5,100 clones, 32% occurring once. Ahead of thyroid surgery, no patient had received treatment of any kind. The sample is drawn from a study of metastatic and nonmetastatic thyroid tumors. At the level of the study: The study looked at repertoires side by side in blood and in tumor or nodule tissue from malignant and benign thyroid patients. Study findings and constraints: Malignant thyroid tumors reportedly had TCR beta diversity that was significantly higher than in benign nodules, in blood and tumor.

V shed 3 bases and J shed 7 bases, with 10 bases lying between them. The CDR3 consists of 13 residues. This sequence was found in a female donor with papillary thyroid cancer or a benign thyroid nodule (not recorded which). Some clones in this sample may be carry-over from other donors' samples. The sample was adjacent normal tissue. The chain is built from TRBV12-3 or TRBV12-4 and TRBJ2-1, with D tentatively TRBD1 (5 bases). Here the CDR3 DNA reads TGTGCCAGCAGTTTGGGGCTCCGAAATGAGCAGTTCTTC. Protein: CASSLGLRNEQFF.